One and the same sample provided the 21 T cell receptor beta chains below, sequenced in a study of blood T cell repertoires in COVID-19 (dated by TCRdb to 2019 to 2021). The method behind the library was the immunoSEQ multiplex PCR assay. Drawn from immuneACCESS, this table holds only the in-frame rearrangements with V and J called that TCRdb kept. Clones are partly lost; checked studies trace under half to an unresolved V gene and leave the rest unexplained. The sample table records roughly 250,000 clones; approximately 91% of these occur just once. Together, the top ten hold about 2.3% of the sample. Sequenced material: PBMCs or T cells enriched from blood (not recorded which). The origin of the receptors is a woman between 40 and 55 years old with acute COVID-19.

The chain recombines TRBV9 with TRBJ2-7; 8 bases line up with TRBD2. Germline V gene sequence: CDR1 SGDLS, CDR2 YYNGEE. There are 15 residues in the CDR3. Unmatched junction bases numbered 10, after V lost 3 bases and J lost 5 bases. CDR3: CASSAYGTSIHEQYF. CDR3 in DNA: TGTGCCAGCAGCGCCTACGGGACTAGTATCCACGAGCAGTACTTC. Complete variable domain (other parts from reference TRBV9 and TRBJ2-7): DSGVTQTPKHLITATGQRVTLRCSPRSGDLSVYWYQQSLDQGLQFLIQYYNGEERAKGNILERFSAQQFPDLHSELNLSSLELGDSALYFCASSAYGTSIHEQYFGPGTRLTVT.

The V and J genes are TRBV6-2 or TRBV6-3 and TRBJ2-2; maybe TRBD2 (5 bases). Germline CDR1 MNHEY, CDR2 SVGEGT. V lost 2 bases and J 5 bases, leaving 6 bases between the germline ends. The CDR3 runs 13 residues. CDR3 nucleotides: TGTGCCAGCAGTTACGGGGAGACCGGGGAGCTGTTTTTT. Translation gives CASSYGETGELFF.

The chain links TRBV18 to TRBJ2-7; 12 bases fit TRBD1. This CDR3 is built from 18 residues. The J segment lost 5 bases and the V segment lost 3 bases, leaving 14 bases of the junction unmatched. Per the germline V gene, CDR1 is KGHSH and CDR2 is LQKENI. Here the CDR3 reads CASSPHPQGQGAMNEQYF. CDR3 nucleotides: TGTGCCAGCTCACCCCATCCCCAGGGACAGGGGGCGATGAACGAGCAGTACTTC. The variable domain in full, with the rest retrieved from reference TRBV18 and TRBJ2-7, is NAGVMQNPRHLVRRRGQEARLRCSPMKGHSHVYWYRQLPEEGLKFMVYLQKENIIDESGMPKERFSAEFPKEGPSILRIQQVVRGDSAAYFCASSPHPQGQGAMNEQYFGPGTRLTVT.

J is TRBJ2-5 and V is TRBV11-2; possible D gene TRBD2, 6 bases. The CDR3 has 15 amino acids. Trimming shortened V by 3 bases and J by 5 bases, and 16 bases separated the two germline ends. Germline V lookup: CDR1 SGHAT, CDR2 FQNNGV. The CDR3 region is CASSFHPAGRETQYF. The CDR3 DNA is TGTGCCAGCAGCTTCCATCCGGCGGGAAGGGAGACCCAGTACTTC.

In its sample, this clone was seen once. The chain uses TRBV13 and TRBJ2-1; D is unresolved. Germline CDR1 PRHDT, CDR2 FYEKMQ (reference sequence). The CDR3 runs to 14 residues. The V gene lost 5 bases and the J gene lost 3 bases, with 11 bases spanning the gap. For the CDR3, the DNA is TGTGCCAGCAGCCCCCCGACTGTCTACAATGAGCAGTTCTTC. Residues: CASSPPTVYNEQFF.

The chain has TRBV4-1 and TRBJ2-3; maybe TRBD1 (6 bases). Trimming took 1 base from V and 6 from J, leaving 14 bases between them. Germline V gene data show CDR1 as MGHRA and CDR2 as YSYEKL. The CDR3 loop spans 15 amino acids. This chain's CDR3 is CASSQGHREWDTQYF. Here the CDR3 DNA reads TGCGCCAGCAGCCAAGGGCACAGGGAATGGGATACGCAGTATTTT.

V gene TRBV19 combines with J gene TRBJ1-5; 7 bases agree with TRBD1. Germline CDR1 and CDR2: LNHDA and SQIVND (reference sequence). V lost 5 bases, J lost 7 bases, and 8 bases stayed unmatched. The CDR3 is 14 residues long. The CDR3 region has the DNA TGTGCCAGTAGTCCCGACAGGGCCGGCCAGCCCCAGCATTTT. It encodes CASSPDRAGQPQHF. The whole variable domain, remainder taken from reference TRBV19 and TRBJ1-5, is DGGITQSPKYLFRKEGQNVTLSCEQNLNHDAMYWYRQDPGQGLRLIYYSQIVNDFQKGDIAEGYSVSREKKESFPLTVTSAQKNPTAFYLCASSPDRAGQPQHFGDGTRLSIL.

This chain uses TRBV20-1 with TRBJ1-1, with 10 bases matching TRBD1. Germline CDR1 and CDR2: DFQATT and SNEGSKA (reference sequence). This CDR3 is built from 15 residues. V dropped 3 bases and J dropped 2; count of bases not matched to a gene: 6. CDR3 amino acids: CSASSTGGGNTEAFF. DNA for the CDR3: TGCAGTGCTAGTTCGACAGGGGGCGGAAACACTGAAGCTTTCTTT.

The chain links TRBV20-1 to TRBJ1-4; 10 positions match TRBD1. The V gene's germline CDR1 is DFQATT and CDR2 SNEGSKA (reference sequence). The CDR3 length is 16 residues. Losses at the gene ends were 3 bases for V and 8 bases for J; bases not matched to a gene: 12. This CDR3 reads CSASSSSGQGYEKLFF. CDR3 in DNA: TGCAGTGCTAGTAGTTCATCGGGACAGGGGTACGAAAAACTGTTTTTT.

The genes are TRBV5-4 and TRBJ2-2, with 8 bases lining up with TRBD2. Unmatched junction bases numbered 7, after V lost 2 bases and J lost 4 bases. Germline loops: CDR1 SGHNT, CDR2 YYREEE (reference sequence). This CDR3 is built from 16 residues. CDR3 nucleotide sequence: TGTGCCAGCAGCTTACCCGGGACTAGTTCCACCGGGGAGCTGTTTTTT. As protein: CASSLPGTSSTGELFF.

The gene calls are TRBV7-2 and TRBJ2-1, with 16 bases that match TRBD2. Unmatched junction bases numbered 11, after V lost 0 bases and J lost 0 bases. CDR3 size: 22 residues. Germline CDR1 and CDR2: SGHTA and FQGNSA. The CDR3 loop reads CASSLALSPGLAGGTSYNEQFF. DNA of the CDR3: TGTGCCAGCAGCTTAGCTCTATCACCGGGACTAGCGGGAGGGACCTCCTACAATGAGCAGTTCTTC.

The V and J genes are TRBV18 and TRBJ1-2, with 11 bases aligning to TRBD1. V lost 5 bases, J lost 4 bases, and 6 bases stayed unmatched. CDR1 is KGHSH, CDR2 LQKENI, per germline. This CDR3 is built from 15 residues. The DNA for the CDR3 is TGTGCCAGCTCAGCGGACAGGGGGCAGGGCTATGGCTACACCTTC. As protein: CASSADRGQGYGYTF.

The rearrangement links TRBV11-2 to TRBJ1-1; tentatively, D is TRBD1 (5 bases). The germline gives CDR1 SGHAT, CDR2 FQNNGV. This CDR3 spans 15 amino acids. V was clipped by 2 bases and J by 5 bases, with 15 bases between them. Here the CDR3 DNA reads TGTGCCAGCAGCTTATCTTACCTCAAGGGGACTGAAGCTTTCTTT. Protein product: CASSLSYLKGTEAFF.

The rearrangement uses TRBV18 and TRBJ1-1; D remains ambiguous. The CDR3 has 14 residues. V dropped 5 bases and J dropped 1 base, with 11 bases sitting between them. The germline CDR1 and CDR2 sequences are KGHSH and LQKENI. DNA of the CDR3: TGTGCCAGCTCAGCCAACGGAGGGAACACTGAAGCTTTCTTT. Translation: CASSANGGNTEAFF.

The V gene is TRBV5-8, the J gene TRBJ1-6; weak D call: TRBD1 (5 bases). CDR1 and CDR2 from the germline V gene are SGHTS and YDEGEE. The ends were cut back, 3 bases at V and 13 bases at J, with 8 bases in the middle. This CDR3 contains 11 residues. CDR3: CASSSDSPLHF. CDR3 nucleotide sequence: TGTGCCAGCAGCTCCGACAGTCCCCTCCACTTT.

In DNA form, the CDR3 reads TGTGCCAGCAGCTTACTAGTCACAGATACGCAGTATTTT. This translates into CASSLLVTDTQYF. The chain couples TRBV11-2 to TRBJ2-3; no definite D call. Germline lookup yields CDR1 SGHAT and CDR2 FQNNGV. Trimming pared 2 bases from V and 2 bases from J, leaving 5 bases between. The CDR3 has 13 residues. Supplemented by reference TRBV11-2 and TRBJ2-3, the full variable domain reads EAGVAQSPRYKIIEKRQSVAFWCNPISGHATLYWYQQILGQGPKLLIQFQNNGVVDDSQLPKDRFSAERLKGVDSTLKIQPAKLEDSAVYLCASSLLVTDTQYFGPGTRLTVL.

The chain carries TRBV18 and TRBJ2-3; 12 bases fit TRBD1. V dropped 3 bases and J dropped 4; count of bases not matched to a gene: 8. Germline V lookup: CDR1 KGHSH, CDR2 LQKENI. The length of the CDR3 is 17 residues. The CDR3 spells CASSPDGTGGMSDTQYF. CDR3 DNA: TGTGCCAGCTCACCCGACGGGACAGGGGGCATGTCAGATACGCAGTATTTT.

This chain joins TRBV27 and TRBJ1-3; D uncertain. This CDR3 comprises 14 residues. Trimming took off 6 bases at V and 0 bases at J, with 9 bases between the two ends. The V gene's germline CDR1 is MNHEY and CDR2 SMNVEV (reference sequence). CDR3 in amino acids: CASSQLGSGNTIYF. The CDR3 DNA sequence: TGTGCCAGCAGCCAACTCGGCTCTGGAAACACCATATATTTT.

The rearrangement joins TRBV19 to TRBJ2-1, with 12 bases fitting TRBD2. The CDR3 is made up of 17 amino acids. After removal of 4 bases from V and 7 bases from J, the junction contained 11 bases not matched to a gene. From germline, CDR1 is LNHDA and CDR2 SQIVND (reference sequence). The CDR3 protein is CASSTRTSGNPRNEQFF. Written as DNA, the CDR3 is TGTGCCAGTAGTACCAGGACTAGCGGGAACCCTCGGAATGAGCAGTTCTTC.

The CDR3 reads CASSSGQTHEQFF. For the CDR3, the DNA is TGTGCCAGCAGTTCAGGACAGACCCATGAGCAGTTCTTC. The chain carries TRBV7-9 and TRBJ2-1; maybe TRBD1 (6 bases). Germline assignment: CDR1 SEHNR and CDR2 FQNEAQ (reference sequence). Trimming left V 6 bases short and J 8 bases short, with 14 bases between. The CDR3 loop spans 13 amino acids.

V gene TRBV28 combines with J gene TRBJ2-7; D might be TRBD2 (5 bases). The CDR3 extends over 14 amino acids. V was pared by 3 bases and J by 4 bases, with 13 bases between. Germline lookup yields CDR1 MDHEN and CDR2 SYDVKM. CDR3 sequence: CASSFTGSPYEQYF. CDR3 DNA: TGTGCCAGCAGTTTTACGGGATCCCCATACGAGCAGTACTTC.